The T cell receptor beta chain under discussion was sequenced for a study of cytomegalovirus exposure and HLA in healthy donors. At the level of the study: Falling in the Caucasian-associated ancestry cluster were approximately 84% of under 500 genotyped donors.

Study conclusions and caveats: Later analysis associated a missense DCLRE1C variant with TCR beta V- and J-gene trimming.

Germline loops: CDR1 SNHLY, CDR2 FYNNEI. The V gene end was trimmed by 6 bases and the J gene end by 2 bases; junction bases not matched to a gene: 6. The CDR3 has 15 amino acids. As concerns this clone: Its cognate antigen is unknown.

Although they were nominally healthy when sampled, donors likely had unrecorded immune exposures. PCR involved 60 Vbeta and 13 Jbeta primers. The authors' processing: Later, an analysis found 80 million or so unique TCR beta chains, and 10 million to 11 million of these were shared. The method was immunoSEQ multiplex PCR; TCRdb's version includes in-frame clones alone and lacks a portion of them. The V and J calls and the clone size are those of that table, but D and trimming were determined from the DNA. In all, the sample yields 180,000 or so clones. The sample comprised PBMCs. This chain uses TRBV2 with TRBJ1-5; TRBD1 matches at 8 bases. This TCR was sampled from a boy younger than 18 in good health and CMV-seronegative. CDR3 nucleotides: TGTGCCAGCAGGAAACAGGGGGTTGGCAATCAGCCCCAGCATTTT. It is translated as CASRKQGVGNQPQHF.